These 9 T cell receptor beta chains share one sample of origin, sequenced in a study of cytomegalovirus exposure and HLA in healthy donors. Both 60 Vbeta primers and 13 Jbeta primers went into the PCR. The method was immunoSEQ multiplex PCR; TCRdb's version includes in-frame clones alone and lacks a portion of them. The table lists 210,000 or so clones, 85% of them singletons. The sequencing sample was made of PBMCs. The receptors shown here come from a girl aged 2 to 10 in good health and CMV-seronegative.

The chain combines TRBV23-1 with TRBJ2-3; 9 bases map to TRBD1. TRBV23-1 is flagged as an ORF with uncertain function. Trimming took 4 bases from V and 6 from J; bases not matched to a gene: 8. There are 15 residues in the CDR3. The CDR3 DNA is TGCGCCAGCAGTCGACGGACAGGGGAACCTGATACGCAGTATTTT. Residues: CASSRRTGEPDTQYF.

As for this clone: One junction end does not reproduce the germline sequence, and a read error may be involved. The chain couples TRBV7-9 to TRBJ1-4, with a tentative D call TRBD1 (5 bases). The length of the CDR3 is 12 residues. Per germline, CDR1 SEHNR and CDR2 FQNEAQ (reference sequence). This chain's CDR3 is CSSSWTNEKLFF. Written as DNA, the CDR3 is TGTTCCAGCAGCTGGACAAATGAAAAACTGTTTTTT.

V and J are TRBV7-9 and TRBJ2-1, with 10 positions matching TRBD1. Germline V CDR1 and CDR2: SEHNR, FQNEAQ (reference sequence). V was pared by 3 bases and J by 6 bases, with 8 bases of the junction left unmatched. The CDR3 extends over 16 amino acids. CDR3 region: CASSFRDRGIGNEQFF. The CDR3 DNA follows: TGTGCCAGCAGCTTTCGGGACAGGGGAATTGGCAATGAGCAGTTCTTC. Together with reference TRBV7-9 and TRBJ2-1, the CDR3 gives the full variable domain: DTGVSQNPRHKITKRGQNVTFRCDPISEHNRLYWYRQTLGQGPEFLTYFQNEAQLEKSRLLSDRFSAERPKGSFSTLEIQRTEQGDSAMYLCASSFRDRGIGNEQFFGPGTRLTVL.

The CDR3 nucleotides are TGTGCCACCAGCGAGGGACAGGGTTCTCCTGGGGCCAACGTCCTGACTTTC. It yields the protein CATSEGQGSPGANVLTF. The gene calls are TRBV15 and TRBJ2-6; 9 bases fit TRBD1. Trimming took 5 bases from V and 2 from J; bases not matched to a gene: 7. This CDR3 spans 17 amino acids. The germline V gene encodes CDR1 LNHNV and CDR2 YYDKDF (reference sequence).

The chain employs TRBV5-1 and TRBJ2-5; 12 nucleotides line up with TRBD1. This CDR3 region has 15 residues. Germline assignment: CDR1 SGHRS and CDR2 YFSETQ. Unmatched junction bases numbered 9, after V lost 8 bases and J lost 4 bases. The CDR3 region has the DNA TGCGCCAGTGACGAGGGGGACAGGGGGCCAGAGACCCAGTACTTC. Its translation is CASDEGDRGPETQYF.

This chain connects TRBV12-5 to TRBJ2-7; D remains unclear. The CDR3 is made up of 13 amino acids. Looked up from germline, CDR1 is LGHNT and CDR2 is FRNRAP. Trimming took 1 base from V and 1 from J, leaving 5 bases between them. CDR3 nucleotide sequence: TGTGCTAGTGGTTTGGACTTATCCTACGAGCAGTACTTC. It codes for CASGLDLSYEQYF.

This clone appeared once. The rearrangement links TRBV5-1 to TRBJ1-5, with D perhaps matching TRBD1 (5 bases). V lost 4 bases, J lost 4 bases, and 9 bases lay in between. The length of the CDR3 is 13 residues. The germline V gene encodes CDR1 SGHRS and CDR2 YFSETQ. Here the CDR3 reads CASSREGNQPQHF. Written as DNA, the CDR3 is TGCGCCAGCAGCCGGGAGGGGAATCAGCCCCAGCATTTT.

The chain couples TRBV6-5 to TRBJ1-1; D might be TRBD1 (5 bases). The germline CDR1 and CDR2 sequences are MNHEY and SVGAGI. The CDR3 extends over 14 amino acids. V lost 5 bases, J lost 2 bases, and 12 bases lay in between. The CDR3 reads CASSKNDRNTEAFF. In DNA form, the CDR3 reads TGTGCCAGCAGTAAAAACGACAGAAACACTGAAGCTTTCTTT.

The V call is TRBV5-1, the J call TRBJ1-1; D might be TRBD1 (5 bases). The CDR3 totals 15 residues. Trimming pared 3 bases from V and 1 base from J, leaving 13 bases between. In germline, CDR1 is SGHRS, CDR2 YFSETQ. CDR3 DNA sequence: TGCGCCAGCAGCTGGGTTCCCGGGGGGAACACTGAAGCTTTCTTT. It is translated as CASSWVPGGNTEAFF.